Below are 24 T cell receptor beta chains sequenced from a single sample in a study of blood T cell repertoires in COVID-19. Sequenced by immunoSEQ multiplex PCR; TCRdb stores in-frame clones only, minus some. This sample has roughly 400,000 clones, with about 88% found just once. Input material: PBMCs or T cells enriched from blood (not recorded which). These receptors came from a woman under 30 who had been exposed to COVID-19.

CDR3 nucleotides: TGTGCCAGCTCCACCGGGACTAGCAACACCGGGGAGCTGTTTTTT. Its translation: CASSTGTSNTGELFF. The V call is TRBV9, the J call TRBJ2-2; TRBD2 agrees at 9 bases. Unmatched junction bases numbered 6, after V lost 7 bases and J lost 2 bases. The CDR3 contains 15 residues. CDR1 SGDLS and CDR2 YYNGEE come from the germline V gene.

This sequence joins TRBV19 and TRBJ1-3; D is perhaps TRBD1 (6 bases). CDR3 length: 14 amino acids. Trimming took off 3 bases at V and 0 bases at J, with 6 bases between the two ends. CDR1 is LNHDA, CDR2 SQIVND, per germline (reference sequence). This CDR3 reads CASSMGHSGNTIYF. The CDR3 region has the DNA TGTGCCAGTAGTATGGGACACTCTGGAAACACCATATATTTT. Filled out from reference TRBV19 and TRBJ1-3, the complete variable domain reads DGGITQSPKYLFRKEGQNVTLSCEQNLNHDAMYWYRQDPGQGLRLIYYSQIVNDFQKGDIAEGYSVSREKKESFPLTVTSAQKNPTAFYLCASSMGHSGNTIYFGEGSWLTVV.

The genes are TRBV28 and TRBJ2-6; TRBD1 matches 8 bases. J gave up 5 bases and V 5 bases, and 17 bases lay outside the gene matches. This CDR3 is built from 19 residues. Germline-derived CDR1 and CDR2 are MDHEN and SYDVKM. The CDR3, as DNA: TGTGCCAGCAGTCCGACCCCCGGGACAGGCCCCCAGCGGGCCAACGTCCTGACTTTC. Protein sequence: CASSPTPGTGPQRANVLTF.

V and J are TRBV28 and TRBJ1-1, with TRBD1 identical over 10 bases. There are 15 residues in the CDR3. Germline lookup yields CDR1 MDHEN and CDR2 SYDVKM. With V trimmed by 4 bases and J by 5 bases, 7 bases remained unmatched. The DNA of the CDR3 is TGTGCCAGCAGTTCTCCGGGACAGGGGCAGACTGAAGCTTTCTTT. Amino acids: CASSSPGQGQTEAFF.

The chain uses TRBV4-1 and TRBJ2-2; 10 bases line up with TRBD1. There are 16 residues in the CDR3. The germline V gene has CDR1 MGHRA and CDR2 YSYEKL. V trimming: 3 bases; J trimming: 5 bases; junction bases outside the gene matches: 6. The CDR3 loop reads CASSHPPGQGTGELFF. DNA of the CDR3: TGCGCCAGCAGCCATCCTCCGGGACAGGGGACCGGGGAGCTGTTTTTT.

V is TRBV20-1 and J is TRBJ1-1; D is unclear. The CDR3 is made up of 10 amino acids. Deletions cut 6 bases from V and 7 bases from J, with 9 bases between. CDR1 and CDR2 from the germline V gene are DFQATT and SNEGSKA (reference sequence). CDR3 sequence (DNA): TGCAGTGCCGCGCAAGATGAAGCTTTCTTT. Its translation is CSAAQDEAFF.

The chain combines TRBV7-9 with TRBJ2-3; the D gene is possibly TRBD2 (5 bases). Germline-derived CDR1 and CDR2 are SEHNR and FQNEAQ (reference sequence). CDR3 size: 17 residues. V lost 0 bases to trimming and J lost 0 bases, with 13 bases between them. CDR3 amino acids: CASSLALAGPSTDTQYF. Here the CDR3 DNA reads TGTGCCAGCAGCTTAGCGCTCGCGGGCCCGAGCACAGATACGCAGTATTTT.

CDR3 nucleotide sequence: TGTGCCAGCAGCTCATGGAAAGCGGGGACCACAGATACGCAGTATTTT. Amino acids: CASSSWKAGTTDTQYF. The genes are TRBV7-9 and TRBJ2-3; 7 nucleotides agree with TRBD2. With 4 bases clipped from V and 2 bases from J, the junction kept 9 bases outside the gene matches. The CDR3 runs 16 residues. In germline, CDR1 is SEHNR, CDR2 FQNEAQ (reference sequence).

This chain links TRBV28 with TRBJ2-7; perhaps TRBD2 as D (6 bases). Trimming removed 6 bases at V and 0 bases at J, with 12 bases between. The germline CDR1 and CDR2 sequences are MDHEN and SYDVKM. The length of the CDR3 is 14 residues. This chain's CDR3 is CASRTYGSSYEQYF. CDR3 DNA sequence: TGTGCCAGCAGAACATACGGGAGCTCCTACGAGCAGTACTTC.

The CDR3 DNA sequence: TGTGCCAGCAGCTTCTCACAGGCCAACACTGAAGCTTTCTTT. It encodes CASSFSQANTEAFF. The genes are TRBV7-9 and TRBJ1-1, with D maybe TRBD1 (5 bases). Germline values: CDR1 SEHNR, CDR2 FQNEAQ (reference sequence). There are 14 residues in the CDR3. V dropped 3 bases and J dropped 2 bases, with 10 bases sitting between them. Full variable domain (missing parts from reference TRBV7-9 and TRBJ1-1): DTGVSQNPRHKITKRGQNVTFRCDPISEHNRLYWYRQTLGQGPEFLTYFQNEAQLEKSRLLSDRFSAERPKGSFSTLEIQRTEQGDSAMYLCASSFSQANTEAFFGQGTRLTVV.

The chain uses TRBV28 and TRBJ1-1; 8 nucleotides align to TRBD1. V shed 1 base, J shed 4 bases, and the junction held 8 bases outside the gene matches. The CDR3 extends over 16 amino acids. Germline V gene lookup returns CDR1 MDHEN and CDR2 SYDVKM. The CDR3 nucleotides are TGTGCCAGCAGTTTATTGCTTAACAGGGGGAGCACTGAAGCTTTCTTT. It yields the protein CASSLLLNRGSTEAFF.

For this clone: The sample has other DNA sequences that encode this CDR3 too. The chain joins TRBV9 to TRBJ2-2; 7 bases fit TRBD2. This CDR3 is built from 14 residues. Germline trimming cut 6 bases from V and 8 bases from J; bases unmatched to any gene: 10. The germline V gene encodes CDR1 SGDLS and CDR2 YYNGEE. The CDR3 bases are TGTGCCAGCAACGGCGGGGGACTCACTGGGGAGCTGTTTTTT. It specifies CASNGGGLTGELFF.

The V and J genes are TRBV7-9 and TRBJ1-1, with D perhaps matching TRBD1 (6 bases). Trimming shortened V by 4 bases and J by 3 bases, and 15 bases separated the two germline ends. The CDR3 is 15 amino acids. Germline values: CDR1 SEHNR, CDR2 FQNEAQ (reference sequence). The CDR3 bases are TGTGCCAGCAGCTCGAAACAGGGATTGGACACTGAAGCTTTCTTT. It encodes CASSSKQGLDTEAFF.

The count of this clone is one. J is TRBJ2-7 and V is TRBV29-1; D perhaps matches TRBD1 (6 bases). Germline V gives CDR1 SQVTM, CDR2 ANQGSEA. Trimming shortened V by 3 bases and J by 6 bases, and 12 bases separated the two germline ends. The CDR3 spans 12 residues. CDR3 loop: CSVDGQGTEQYF. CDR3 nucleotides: TGCAGCGTTGACGGGCAGGGGACCGAGCAGTACTTC.

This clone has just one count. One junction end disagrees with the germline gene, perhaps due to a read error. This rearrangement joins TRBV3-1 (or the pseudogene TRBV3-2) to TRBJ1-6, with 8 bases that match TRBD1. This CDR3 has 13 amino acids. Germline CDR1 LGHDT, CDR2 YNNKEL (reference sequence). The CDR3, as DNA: TGTGCCAGCAGCAGGGACTCGAAGGGACAGGCGGCCTTT. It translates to CASSRDSKGQAAF.

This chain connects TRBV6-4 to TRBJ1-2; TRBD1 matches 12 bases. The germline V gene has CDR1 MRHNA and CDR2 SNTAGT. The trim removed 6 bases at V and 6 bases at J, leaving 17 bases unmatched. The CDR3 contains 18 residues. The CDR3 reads CASSPVLIPGQGANGYTF. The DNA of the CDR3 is TGTGCCAGCAGCCCCGTACTAATCCCGGGACAGGGGGCGAATGGCTACACCTTC.

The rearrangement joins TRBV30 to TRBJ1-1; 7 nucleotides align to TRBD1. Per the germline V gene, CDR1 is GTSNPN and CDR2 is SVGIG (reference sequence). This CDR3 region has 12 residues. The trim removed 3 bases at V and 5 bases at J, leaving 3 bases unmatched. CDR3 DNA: TGTGCCTGGAGAAAGGGGGCGACTGAAGCTTTCTTT. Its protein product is CAWRKGATEAFF.

In DNA form, the CDR3 reads TGTGCCAGTAGTAAGGGACTAGCGGGAGGGCCGAGGAACATTCAGTACTTC. The encoded protein is CASSKGLAGGPRNIQYF. V usage is TRBV19 and J usage is TRBJ2-4; 16 bases align to TRBD2. This CDR3 region has 17 residues. Germline loops: CDR1 LNHDA, CDR2 SQIVND (reference sequence). V gave up 4 bases and J gave up 7 bases; unmatched junction bases: 7.

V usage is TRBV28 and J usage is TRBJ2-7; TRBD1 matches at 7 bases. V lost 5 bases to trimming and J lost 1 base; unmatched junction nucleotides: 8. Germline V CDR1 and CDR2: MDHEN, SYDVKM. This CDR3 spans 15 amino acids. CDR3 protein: CASSPSGTASYEQYF. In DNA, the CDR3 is TGTGCCAGCAGTCCTTCGGGGACAGCTTCCTACGAGCAGTACTTC.

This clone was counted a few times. CDR3 in DNA: TGTGCCAGCAGCGAAGCCACCACGGGGACCCAGTACTTC. It encodes CASSEATTGTQYF. The chain uses TRBV7-9 and TRBJ2-5; D gene unclear. Trimming removed 5 bases from V and 7 bases from J, with 14 bases in between. The CDR3 contains 13 residues. The germline V gene encodes CDR1 SEHNR and CDR2 FQNEAQ (reference sequence).

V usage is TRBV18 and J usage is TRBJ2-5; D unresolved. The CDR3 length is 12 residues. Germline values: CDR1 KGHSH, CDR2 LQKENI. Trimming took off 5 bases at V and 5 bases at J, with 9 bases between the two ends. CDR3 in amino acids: CASSLSRETQYF. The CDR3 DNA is TGTGCCAGCTCATTATCCCGGGAGACCCAGTACTTC.

The chain's CDR3 is CASSAPAWAGATDTQYF. CDR3 sequence (DNA): TGTGCCAGCAGCGCCCCAGCCTGGGCGGGAGCTACAGATACGCAGTATTTT. The chain carries TRBV9 and TRBJ2-3, with 7 bases identical to TRBD2. There are 17 residues in the CDR3. The V and J ends lost 3 bases and 3 bases, in that order; junction bases with no gene match: 13. CDR1 SGDLS and CDR2 YYNGEE come from the germline V gene.

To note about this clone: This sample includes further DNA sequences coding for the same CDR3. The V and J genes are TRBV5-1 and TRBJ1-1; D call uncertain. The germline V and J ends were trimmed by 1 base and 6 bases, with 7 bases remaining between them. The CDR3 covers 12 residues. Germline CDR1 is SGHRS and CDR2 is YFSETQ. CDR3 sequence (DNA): TGCGCCAGCAGCTTGTCAGGTGCTGAAGCTTTCTTT. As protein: CASSLSGAEAFF. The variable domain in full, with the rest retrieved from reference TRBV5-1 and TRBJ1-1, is KAGVTQTPRYLIKTRGQQVTLSCSPISGHRSVSWYQQTPGQGLQFLFEYFSETQRNKGNFPGRFSGRQFSNSRSEMNVSTLELGDSALYLCASSLSGAEAFFGQGTRLTVV.

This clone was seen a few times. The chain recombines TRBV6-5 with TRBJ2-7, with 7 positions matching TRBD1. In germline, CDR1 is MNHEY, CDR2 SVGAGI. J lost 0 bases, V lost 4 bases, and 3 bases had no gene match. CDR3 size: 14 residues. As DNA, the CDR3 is TGTGCCAGCAGTTCGACAGGGAGCTCCTACGAGCAGTACTTC. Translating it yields CASSSTGSSYEQYF.